These 13 T cell receptor beta chains originate from one sample sequenced in a study of regulatory T cells in long-lasting Graves disease. Both iRepertoire HTBI primers and Arm-PCR of CDR3 regions were used to build the TCR beta libraries. In TCRdb, the multiplex PCR reads were re-called with MiXCR into one record per CDR3 protein. The sample includes roughly 610,000 distinct CDR3 sequences, about 16% of them seen just once. Time point indicated: newly diagnosed GD, antithyroid drugs for less than 3 months. Preparation of the TCR library used RNA extracted from PBMCs. These same data were also listed under a study on T cells in Graves' hyperthyroidism and ophthalmopathy.

Sequencing was performed on peripheral blood mononuclear cells (PBMCs), taken at new diagnosis, from a patient treated with antithyroid drugs. These receptors were taken from a man aged 18 to 35 with Graves disease.

In DNA form, the CDR3 reads TGTGCCAGCAGTAGGGACAGGGAAAAACTGTTTTTT. It specifies CASSRDREKLFF. The rearrangement joins TRBV7-4 to TRBJ1-4; 8 positions agree with TRBD1. V lost 6 bases, J lost 8 bases, and 2 bases stayed unmatched. The germline V gene encodes CDR1 SGHVT and CDR2 SQSDAQ. CDR3 length: 12 residues.

This clonotype was picked up many times. V usage is TRBV7-8 and J usage is TRBJ2-3, with 13 positions matching TRBD2. In germline, CDR1 is SGHVS, CDR2 FQNEAQ. V shed 5 bases, J shed 6 bases, and the junction held 2 bases outside the gene matches. The CDR3 totals 14 residues. DNA for the CDR3: TGTGCCAGCAGCCCGACTAGCGGGAGGGATACGCAGTATTTT. It translates to CASSPTSGRDTQYF. The full variable domain, in which reference TRBV7-8 and TRBJ2-3 provide the parts outside the CDR3, is GAGVSQSPRYKVAKRGQDVALRCDPISGHVSLFWYQQALGQGPEFLTYFQNEAQLDKSGLPSDRFFAERPEGSVSTLKIQRTQQEDSAVYLCASSPTSGRDTQYFGPGTRLTVL.

This clonotype came up many times. The chain couples TRBV12-3 or TRBV12-4 to TRBJ2-4, with D tentatively TRBD2 (6 bases). This CDR3 is 14 amino acids long. V lost 6 bases and J lost 0, with 9 bases in between. The CDR3, as DNA: TGTGCCAGCAGCGTGGGACTAGCCAAAAACATTCAGTACTTC. Translated: CASSVGLAKNIQYF.

This clonotype was found a few times. This sequence joins TRBV6-5 and TRBJ2-6, with 7 bases aligning to TRBD2. J lost 0 bases, V lost 0 bases, and 11 bases had no gene match. The germline V gene encodes CDR1 MNHEY and CDR2 SVGAGI. The CDR3 has 20 amino acids. For the CDR3, the DNA is TGTGCCAGCAGTTACTCTTCGGGGGAGGGAGGCTTCTCTGGGGCCAACGTCCTGACTTTC. It is translated as CASSYSSGEGGFSGANVLTF.

The genes are TRBV28 and TRBJ1-1, with 7 bases matching TRBD1. The V segment lost 3 bases and the J segment 0 bases; nucleotides outside the gene matches: 10. Germline V gives CDR1 MDHEN, CDR2 SYDVKM. The CDR3 is 17 residues long. The CDR3 loop reads CASSFRQGPLMNTEAFF. CDR3 in DNA: TGTGCCAGCAGTTTCAGACAGGGTCCCCTAATGAACACTGAAGCTTTCTTT.

V and J are TRBV6-1 and TRBJ1-2; perhaps TRBD1 as D (6 bases). Trimming removed 7 bases at V and 8 bases at J, with 26 bases between. Looked up from germline, CDR1 is MNHNS and CDR2 is SASEGT. This CDR3 contains 16 residues. In DNA form, the CDR3 reads TGTGCCAGCACTCCTGGTGGACAGCTTTACGGGGAGGGCTACACCTTC. Its translation is CASTPGGQLYGEGYTF.

The J gene is TRBJ1-5, the V gene TRBV27; D might be TRBD1 (6 bases). V was trimmed by 6 bases and J by 2 bases, leaving 17 bases between them. Germline V gene sequence: CDR1 MNHEY, CDR2 SMNVEV (reference sequence). CDR3 size: 16 residues. The CDR3 protein is CASSPSTGTGNQPQHF. The CDR3 nucleotides are TGTGCCAGCAGCCCCTCTACAGGGACTGGCAATCAGCCCCAGCATTTT.

This clonotype was seen many times. CDR3 region: CASSASGPETQYF. CDR3 coding DNA: TGTGCCAGCAGCGCTAGCGGCCCGGAGACCCAGTACTTC. The V gene is TRBV7-9, the J gene TRBJ2-5, with TRBD2 identical over 7 bases. The V and J ends lost 5 bases and 5 bases, in that order; junction bases with no gene match: 5. CDR3 length: 13 residues. CDR1 is SEHNR and CDR2 is FQNEAQ in the germline V gene (reference sequence). Based on the CDR3 plus reference TRBV7-9 and TRBJ2-5, the full variable domain is DTGVSQNPRHKITKRGQNVTFRCDPISEHNRLYWYRQTLGQGPEFLTYFQNEAQLEKSRLLSDRFSAERPKGSFSTLEIQRTEQGDSAMYLCASSASGPETQYFGPGTRLLVL.

In its sample, this clonotype was seen a few times. The chain is built from TRBV24-1 and TRBJ2-3; TRBD1 aligns across 9 bases. With 5 bases clipped from V and 4 bases from J, the junction kept 6 bases outside the gene matches. Germline V CDR1 and CDR2: KGHDR, SFDVKD. This CDR3 spans 15 amino acids. The CDR3 protein is CATSGRDRAADTQYF. The DNA for the CDR3 is TGTGCCACCAGTGGCCGGGACAGGGCCGCAGATACGCAGTATTTT.

The chain joins TRBV3-1 to TRBJ1-2; no clear D. From germline, CDR1 is LGHDT and CDR2 YNNKEL (reference sequence). The CDR3 contains 15 residues. V gave up 3 bases and J gave up 4 bases, with 15 bases separating them. Here the CDR3 DNA reads TGTGCCAGCAGCCACGCTTGGCCTGTGGGCTATGGCTACACCTTC. As protein: CASSHAWPVGYGYTF.

J is TRBJ2-1 and V is TRBV10-3; 14 bases match TRBD2. CDR3 length equals 16 residues. CDR1 is ENHRY, CDR2 SYGVKD, per germline. The V gene end was trimmed by 6 bases and the J gene end by 2 bases; junction bases not matched to a gene: 3. As DNA, the CDR3 is TGTGCCATCAGGGGGACTAGCGGGAGCGCCTACAATGAGCAGTTCTTC. Encoded protein: CAIRGTSGSAYNEQFF.

This clonotype was counted between two and nine times. The CDR3 does not close with the conserved phenylalanine or tryptophan, likely indicating a read error. This rearrangement joins TRBV20-1 to TRBJ2-5; D ambiguous. Per the germline V gene, CDR1 is DFQATT and CDR2 is SNEGSKA (reference sequence). This CDR3 is built from 11 residues. V dropped 2 bases and J dropped 5 bases, with 6 bases sitting between them. The CDR3 loop is CSARIGETQYS. CDR3 in DNA: TGCAGTGCTAGAATCGGCGAGACCCAGTACTCC.

This clonotype was observed a few times. A read error may explain this, as a much larger clone is one base away. J is TRBJ2-7 and V is TRBV27; unclear D gene. CDR1 and CDR2 (germline): MNHEY, SMNVEV (reference sequence). This CDR3 contains 14 residues. Trimming removed 4 bases from V and 2 bases from J, with 12 bases in between. The CDR3 loop reads CASSSIGRAYEQYF. DNA of the CDR3: TGTGCCAGCAGTTCTATAGGCCGAGCCTACGAGCAGTACTTC.